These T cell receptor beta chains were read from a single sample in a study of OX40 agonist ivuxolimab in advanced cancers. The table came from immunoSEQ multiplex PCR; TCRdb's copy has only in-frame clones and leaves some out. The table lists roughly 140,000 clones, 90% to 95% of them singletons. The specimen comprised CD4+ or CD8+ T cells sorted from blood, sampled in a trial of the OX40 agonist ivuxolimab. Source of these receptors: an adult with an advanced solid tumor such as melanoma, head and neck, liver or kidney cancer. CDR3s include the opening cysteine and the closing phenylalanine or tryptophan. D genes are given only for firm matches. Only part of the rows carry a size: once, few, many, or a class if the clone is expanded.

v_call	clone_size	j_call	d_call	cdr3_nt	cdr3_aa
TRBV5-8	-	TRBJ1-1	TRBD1	TGTGCCAGCAGCGGCGGACAGGGGGCACCTGAAGCTTTCTTT	CASSGGQGAPEAFF
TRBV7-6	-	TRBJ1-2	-	TGTGCCAGCAGCCTGGGGGGGGGCGTCTATGGCTACACCTTC	CASSLGGGVYGYTF
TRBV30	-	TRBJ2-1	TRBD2	TGTGCCTGGACCCCCCGTCCGGGACTAGCGCGAAATGAGCAGTTCTTC	CAWTPRPGLARNEQFF
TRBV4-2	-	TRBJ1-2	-	TGTGCCAGCAGCCAGGGGGGGAGGGATGGCTACACCTTC	CASSQGGRDGYTF
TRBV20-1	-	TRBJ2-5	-	TGCAGTGCTAGGGACGAAGAGACCCAGTACTTC	CSARDEETQYF
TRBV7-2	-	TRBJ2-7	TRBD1	TGTGCCAGCAGCCCAAGCGGGACAGGGGTCGACGAGCAGTACTTC	CASSPSGTGVDEQYF
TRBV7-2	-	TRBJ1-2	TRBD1	TGTGCCAGCAGCTTAACACCAGGGGGCTATGGCTACACCTTC	CASSLTPGGYGYTF
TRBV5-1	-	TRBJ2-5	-	TGCGCCAGCAGTTATAGACAGACCCAAGAGACCCAGTACTTC	CASSYRQTQETQYF
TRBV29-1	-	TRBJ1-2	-	TGCAGCGTTGAACCGGGGGCCCCTAATGGCTACACCTTC	CSVEPGAPNGYTF
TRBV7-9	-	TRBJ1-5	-	TGTGCCAGCAGCTTAGGCGCCGGCTCAGAGCCCCAGCATTTT	CASSLGAGSEPQHF
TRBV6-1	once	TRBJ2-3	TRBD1	TGTGCCAGCAGGGAGGCAGGGGGCCTAGATACGCAGTATTTT	CASREAGGLDTQYF
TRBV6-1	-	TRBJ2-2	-	TGTGCCAGCAGAGCCGGGACATTGAACACCGGGGAGCTGTTTTTT	CASRAGTLNTGELFF
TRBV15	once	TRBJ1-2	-	TGTGCCACCAGCAGGGCCGACCACTATGGCTACACCTTC	CATSRADHYGYTF
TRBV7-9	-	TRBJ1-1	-	TGTGCCAGCAGCTTATTGTCAGGAGCTGAAGCTTTCTTT	CASSLLSGAEAFF
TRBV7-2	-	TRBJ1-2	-	TGTGCCAGCACCCGCGCAGGGGACTATGGCTACACCTTC	CASTRAGDYGYTF
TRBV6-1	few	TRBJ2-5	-	TGTGCCAGCAAGAACCAAGAGACCCAGTACTTC	CASKNQETQYF
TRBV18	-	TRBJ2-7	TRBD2	TGCGCCAGCTCACCAACAGCGGGGGGAGGCCACGAGCAGTACTTC	CASSPTAGGGHEQYF
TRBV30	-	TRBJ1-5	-	TGTGCCTGGAGTGTTCGGGAGAATCAGCCCCAGCATTTT	CAWSVRENQPQHF
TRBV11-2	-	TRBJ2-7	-	TGTGCCAGCAGCTTGGTCTCCTACGAGCAGTACTTC	CASSLVSYEQYF
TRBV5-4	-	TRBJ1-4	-	TGTGCCAGCGGGCCGGGCCTCGATGAAAAACTGTTTTTT	CASGPGLDEKLFF
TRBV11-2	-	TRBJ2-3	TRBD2	TGTGCCAGCAGCTTAGAGGCGGGGGGCTGGAATACGCAGTATTTT	CASSLEAGGWNTQYF
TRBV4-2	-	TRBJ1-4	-	TGTGCCAGCAGCCAAGAAAGGGAAAAACTGTTTTTT	CASSQEREKLFF
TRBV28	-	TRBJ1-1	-	TGTGCCAGCAGTTTAGGGGGGCCCTACCGTGAAGCTTTCTTT	CASSLGGPYREAFF
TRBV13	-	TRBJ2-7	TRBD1	TGTGCCAGCAGCTTAGGAATGGGAGGACAGGGCTACGAGCAGTACTTC	CASSLGMGGQGYEQYF
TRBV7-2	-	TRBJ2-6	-	TGTGCCAGCAGCCTAGCCCTCCAGAGCTCTGGGGCCAACGTCCTGACTTTC	CASSLALQSSGANVLTF
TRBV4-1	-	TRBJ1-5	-	TGCGCCAGCAGCTCAGCGGGGATTGATCAGCCCCAGCATTTT	CASSSAGIDQPQHF
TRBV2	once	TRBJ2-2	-	TGTGCCAGCAGTGAAGGGAGGGCGAACACCGGGGAGCTGTTTTTT	CASSEGRANTGELFF
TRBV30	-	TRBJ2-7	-	TGTGCCTGGAGTGACGGGGTAGAGTACGAGCAGTACTTC	CAWSDGVEYEQYF
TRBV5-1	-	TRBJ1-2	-	TGCGCCAGCAGCAAGGGGGACCGTTGGGTCGGCTACACCTTC	CASSKGDRWVGYTF